These 20 T cell receptor beta chains were sequenced from one sample in a study of shared clonotypes between healthy human individuals. Produced via immunoSEQ multiplex PCR; TCRdb's table is partial and in-frame only. The sample shows a few hundred thousand clones, approximately 70% of them seen only once. Input material: memory CD4+ T cells sorted from blood. Sample subset: CD45RA-negative fraction. Receptors originate from a man aged 25-45 years in good health.

The sample holds many counts of this clone. The V gene is TRBV6-1, the J gene TRBJ1-1; D gene ambiguous. Trimming removed 2 bases at V and 3 bases at J, with 10 bases between. CDR1 is MNHNS, CDR2 SASEGT, per germline. The CDR3 loop spans 14 amino acids. CDR3 nucleotide sequence: TGTGCCAGCAGTGAAAAGGAGGACTACACTGAAGCTTTCTTT. Translating it yields CASSEKEDYTEAFF.

The chain couples TRBV5-1 to TRBJ2-2; TRBD2 aligns across 13 bases. Germline V gene sequence: CDR1 SGHRS, CDR2 YFSETQ. The length of the CDR3 is 16 residues. The J segment lost 5 bases and the V segment lost 4 bases, leaving 5 bases of the junction unmatched. CDR3 sequence: CASSARTSGRTGELFF. DNA for the CDR3: TGCGCCAGCAGCGCCAGGACTAGCGGGAGAACCGGGGAGCTGTTTTTT.

J is TRBJ1-2 and V is TRBV18, with TRBD1 identical over 11 bases. The germline CDR1 and CDR2 sequences are KGHSH and LQKENI. J lost 2 bases, V lost 5 bases, and 1 base had no gene match. This CDR3 contains 14 residues. CDR3 nucleotide sequence: TGTGCCAGCTCAGGGACAGGGGGAAACTATGGCTACACCTTC. It translates to CASSGTGGNYGYTF.

This chain joins TRBV5-1 and TRBJ2-1; D may be TRBD1 (5 bases). Germline V lookup: CDR1 SGHRS, CDR2 YFSETQ. This CDR3 has 15 residues. V was cut by 4 bases and J by 7 bases, with 18 bases left in between. CDR3 nucleotide sequence: TGCGCCAGCAGCCGCGTTGGGGCCCACGTAAATGAGCAGTTCTTC. It translates to CASSRVGAHVNEQFF.

This clone was seen a few times. The rearrangement uses TRBV11-3 and TRBJ2-5; D possibly matches TRBD1 or TRBD2 (7 bases each). This CDR3 has 13 amino acids. V was clipped by 5 bases and J by 4 bases, with 11 bases between them. The germline V gene encodes CDR1 SGHNT and CDR2 YENEEA. In DNA, the CDR3 is TGTGCCAGCAGCCCAGGGGGGGCAGAGACCCAGTACTTC. Its translation: CASSPGGAETQYF. Combining the CDR3 with reference TRBV11-3 and TRBJ2-5 gives the whole variable domain EAGVVQSPRYKIIEKKQPVAFWCNPISGHNTLYWYLQNLGQGPELLIRYENEEAVDDSQLPKDRFSAERLKGVDSTLKIQPAELGDSAVYLCASSPGGAETQYFGPGTRLLVL.

This clone was seen a few times. The J gene is TRBJ1-5, the V gene TRBV7-3; D gene uncertain. The CDR3 is 16 amino acids. V was shortened by 1 base and J by 1 base, with 11 bases between the two germline ends. The V gene's germline CDR1 is SGHTA and CDR2 FQGTGA. CDR3 coding DNA: TGTGCCAGCAGCTTAAGAGGGCCCCGAAGCAATCAGCCCCAGCATTTT. It is translated as CASSLRGPRSNQPQHF. The full variable domain, in which reference TRBV7-3 and TRBJ1-5 provide the parts outside the CDR3, is GAGVSQTPSNKVTEKGKYVELRCDPISGHTALYWYRQSLGQGPEFLIYFQGTGAADDSGLPNDRFFAVRPEGSVSTLKIQRTERGDSAVYLCASSLRGPRSNQPQHFGDGTRLSIL.

The V gene is TRBV2, the J gene TRBJ1-2, with D unresolved. The germline V gene has CDR1 SNHLY and CDR2 FYNNEI. The CDR3 spans 13 residues. The V and J ends lost 10 bases and 5 bases respectively, with 17 bases between them. Here the CDR3 reads CATYYGDGYGYTF. The DNA of the CDR3 is TGTGCCACTTACTATGGGGATGGTTATGGCTACACCTTC.

This clone occurred many times. The chain combines TRBV5-4 with TRBJ1-2; TRBD1 is a possible D gene (5 bases). V was cut by 3 bases and J by 5 bases, with 17 bases left in between. This CDR3 is built from 15 residues. Germline V CDR1 and CDR2: SGHNT, YYREEE (reference sequence). CDR3 nucleotides: TGTGCCAGCAGCTCCCCAAAGCAGGGCTGGTATGGCTACACCTTC. Translation gives CASSSPKQGWYGYTF.

This clone was detected only once. The rearrangement links TRBV7-2 to TRBJ2-1; 7 bases fit TRBD1. Looked up from germline, CDR1 is SGHTA and CDR2 is FQGNSA. The length of the CDR3 is 14 residues. The V and J ends lost 5 bases and 6 bases, in that order; junction bases with no gene match: 7. This CDR3 is CASSNHRGRNEQFF. The CDR3 DNA reads as TGTGCCAGCAGCAATCACAGGGGACGCAATGAGCAGTTCTTC.

The chain combines TRBV10-3 with TRBJ2-1; 10 bases fit TRBD2. J lost 2 bases, V lost 4 bases, and 2 bases had no gene match. This CDR3 spans 15 amino acids. The germline V gene has CDR1 ENHRY and CDR2 SYGVKD. The CDR3 is CAISVLAGTYNEQFF. In nucleotides, the CDR3 is TGTGCCATCAGTGTACTAGCGGGAACCTACAATGAGCAGTTCTTC.

The chain joins TRBV5-8 to TRBJ2-7; 11 nucleotides match TRBD2. Unmatched junction bases numbered 7, after V lost 4 bases and J lost 4 bases. Germline values: CDR1 SGHTS, CDR2 YDEGEE. This CDR3 spans 15 amino acids. The CDR3 region has the DNA TGTGCCAGCAGCCCGAGTACTAGCGGGAGATACGAGCAGTACTTC. Protein product: CASSPSTSGRYEQYF.

This clone was recorded a few times. V is TRBV27 and J is TRBJ2-7; 8 positions match TRBD2. CDR3 size: 15 residues. Looked up from germline, CDR1 is MNHEY and CDR2 is SMNVEV (reference sequence). J gave up 0 bases and V 6 bases, and 7 bases lay outside the gene matches. The chain's CDR3 is CASSFSGGSSYEQYF. The CDR3 DNA reads TGTGCCAGCAGCTTCAGCGGGGGAAGCTCCTACGAGCAGTACTTC.

This clone was counted only a few times. The gene calls are TRBV6-1 and TRBJ1-5; tentatively, D is TRBD1 (5 bases). Per germline, CDR1 MNHNS and CDR2 SASEGT. The CDR3 runs to 14 residues. V dropped 3 bases and J dropped 7 bases, with 13 bases sitting between them. CDR3 sequence: CASSDGFRGQPQHF. CDR3 nucleotides: TGTGCCAGCAGTGACGGGTTTAGGGGACAGCCCCAGCATTTT.

The chain has TRBV7-8 and TRBJ1-5; possible D gene TRBD1, 5 bases. CDR1 SGHVS and CDR2 FQNEAQ come from the germline V gene. There are 16 residues in the CDR3. Trimming stripped 7 bases from V and 2 bases from J, with 18 bases between. The CDR3 sequence is CASTLSVGDRNQPQHF. The CDR3, as DNA: TGTGCCAGCACCCTGTCGGTAGGGGATCGCAATCAGCCCCAGCATTTT.

J is TRBJ2-2 and V is TRBV4-3; 9 bases align to TRBD2. CDR1 and CDR2 (germline): LGHNA, YSLEER. This CDR3 has 17 amino acids. The J segment lost 2 bases and the V segment lost 1 base, leaving 5 bases of the junction unmatched. As DNA, the CDR3 is TGCGCCAGCAGCCAAGTCGGACTAGCGTCTAACACCGGGGAGCTGTTTTTT. This sequence encodes CASSQVGLASNTGELFF.

DNA for the CDR3: TGTGCCAGCAGCTTAGCCGGGGAGCTGTTTTTT. Encoded protein: CASSLAGELFF. The J gene is TRBJ2-2, the V gene TRBV11-2; D remains ambiguous. Germline loops: CDR1 SGHAT, CDR2 FQNNGV. V was shortened by 1 base and J by 6 bases, with 0 bases between the two germline ends. The CDR3 contains 11 residues.

The gene calls are TRBV4-3 and TRBJ2-3, with 7 bases aligning to TRBD2. This CDR3 is 16 amino acids long. Germline V CDR1 and CDR2: LGHNA, YSLEER. The ends lost 2 bases at V and 1 base at J; junction bases unmatched: 6. CDR3 protein: CASSQTSVGGTDTQYF. The DNA for the CDR3 is TGCGCCAGCAGCCAAACTAGCGTAGGAGGCACAGATACGCAGTATTTT.

This sequence joins TRBV5-1 and TRBJ2-1; tentatively, D is TRBD2 (6 bases). Trimming took 2 bases from V and 4 from J, leaving 19 bases between them. This CDR3 is built from 17 residues. Looked up from germline, CDR1 is SGHRS and CDR2 is YFSETQ. The CDR3 is CASSLLAGRRTYNEQFF. The CDR3 coding sequence is TGCGCCAGCAGCTTACTCGCAGGGAGGCGCACATACAATGAGCAGTTCTTC.

This rearrangement joins TRBV6-1 to TRBJ2-1; D perhaps matches TRBD2 (6 bases). Trimming took 4 bases from V and 5 from J, leaving 15 bases between them. Germline assignment: CDR1 MNHNS and CDR2 SASEGT. CDR3 length: 15 amino acids. The CDR3 nucleotides are TGTGCCAGCAGTGTAACTAGCCGGAGTGACAATGAGCAGTTCTTC. This translates into CASSVTSRSDNEQFF.

This sequence joins TRBV7-2 and TRBJ2-1; weak D call: TRBD2 (5 bases). V was trimmed by 3 bases and J by 6 bases, leaving 12 bases between them. CDR1 and CDR2 (germline): SGHTA, FQGNSA. CDR3 length equals 14 residues. CDR3 sequence (DNA): TGTGCCAGCAGCTTGGGGAGACAAGCCAATGAGCAGTTCTTC. It yields the protein CASSLGRQANEQFF.